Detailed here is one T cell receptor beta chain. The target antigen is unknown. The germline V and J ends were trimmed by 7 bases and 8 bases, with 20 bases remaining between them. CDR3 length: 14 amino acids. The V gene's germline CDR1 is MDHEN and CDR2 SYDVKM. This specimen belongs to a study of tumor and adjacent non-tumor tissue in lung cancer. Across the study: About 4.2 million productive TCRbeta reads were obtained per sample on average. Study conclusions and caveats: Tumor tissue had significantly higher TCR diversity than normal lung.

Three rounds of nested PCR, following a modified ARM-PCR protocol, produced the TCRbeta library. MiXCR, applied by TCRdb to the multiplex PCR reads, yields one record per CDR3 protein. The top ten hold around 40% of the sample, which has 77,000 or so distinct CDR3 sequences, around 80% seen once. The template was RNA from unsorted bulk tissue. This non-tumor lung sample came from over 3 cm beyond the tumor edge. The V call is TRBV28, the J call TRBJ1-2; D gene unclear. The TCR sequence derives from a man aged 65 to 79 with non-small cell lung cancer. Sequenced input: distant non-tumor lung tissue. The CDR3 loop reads CASNPGFRDTGYTF. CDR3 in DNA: TGTGCCAGCAACCCGGGGTTTAGGGATACGGGCTACACCTTC.